The sequence of this T cell receptor (beta chain) was determined in a study of neoadjuvant nivolumab and ipilimumab in lung cancer (dated by TCRdb to 2018 to 2020). Context from the whole study: Nivolumab was given at 3 mg/kg intravenously on days 1, 15 and 29, and the combination arm added ipilimumab 1 mg/kg on day 1 only. The study compared TCR repertoires in pretherapy (baseline) peripheral blood with TCR repertoires in tumors resected at surgery after neoadjuvant immune checkpoint blockade. For each study arm, the primary endpoint of the trial was the rate of major pathologic response (MPR) in the intention-to-treat population. A total of around 45 patients with operable NSCLC were treated in the trial, with some 23 randomized to nivolumab monotherapy and approximately 21 randomized to nivolumab plus ipilimumab. Matched pretherapy and resected tumor pairs were analyzed for seven patients, of whom four received nivolumab and three received nivolumab plus ipilimumab.

Libraries were prepared through the immunoSEQ multiplex PCR assay. On the authors' methods: Repertoires were summarized in terms of richness and clonality, and significantly expanded and contracted clones between pre- and post-therapy samples were identified. TCRdb mirrors the immuneACCESS table, restricted to in-frame sequences. Some clones are absent from its copies; in checked studies, under half trace to an unresolved V gene, and the reason for the others is unknown. D and trimming were read from the DNA, whereas the V and J calls and clone size are those reported in that table. The sample table contains 17,000 or so clones; only one count was recorded for around 76% of them. Of the sample, 8% is held by the ten largest clones. Broad study findings and their caveats: A small number of samples was subjected to TCR sequencing. Greater TCR richness and clonality were observed in resected tumors than in tumor-adjacent uninvolved lung, and increases were observed in more dual-therapy-treated tumors. Richness in tumors resected after neoadjuvant therapy showed a positive correlation with pretherapy blood TCR richness (Spearman R ~ 0.82). No significant correlation was found between TCR clonality and pathologic tumor regression, and only one major-pathologic-response sample was available for the clonality analysis. From pretherapy to surgery, increases in tumor T-cell richness and clonality were observed in three of three dual-therapy tumors but in only two of four nivolumab-treated tumors.

Its CDR3 holds 14 amino acids, cysteine through phenylalanine. Only the CDR3 portion is preserved as DNA: 42 bases, with reading frame beginning at the first base. As encoded in the germline V gene, CDR1 is SGHAT while CDR2 is FQNNGV. Ends trimmed: V by 5 bases, J by 1 base; bases unmatched to a gene: 4. This clone showed up just a few times. Which antigen it targets is not known. Base quality data are lacking; no much larger clone is found one base away. Sample time point, as interpreted from the label and publication: at surgical resection after neoadjuvant nivolumab +/- ipilimumab. Samples came from the phase 2 randomized NEOSTAR trial, which tested neoadjuvant nivolumab or nivolumab plus ipilimumab followed by surgery in operable NSCLC.

The sequence links TRBV11-2 to TRBJ1-1; 7 bases in between match TRBD1. The sequence came from an adult with non-small cell lung cancer. Sequenced here: tumor tissue, sampled after neoadjuvant nivolumab, alone or with ipilimumab, at or shortly before surgery. The nucleotide sequence is TGTGCCAGCAGCGGCGGACAGGCGAACACTGAAGCTTTCTTT. This gives the protein CASSGGQANTEAFF.